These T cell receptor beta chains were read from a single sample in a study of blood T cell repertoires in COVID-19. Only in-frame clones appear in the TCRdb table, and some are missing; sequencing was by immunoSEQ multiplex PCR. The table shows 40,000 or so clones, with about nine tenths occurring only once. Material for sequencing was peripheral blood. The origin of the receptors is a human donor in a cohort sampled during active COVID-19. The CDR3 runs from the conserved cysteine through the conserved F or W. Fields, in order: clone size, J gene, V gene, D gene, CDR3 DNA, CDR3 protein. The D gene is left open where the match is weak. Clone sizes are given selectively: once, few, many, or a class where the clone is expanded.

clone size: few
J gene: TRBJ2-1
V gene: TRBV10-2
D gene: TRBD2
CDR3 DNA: TGCGCCAGCAAAGGCGGGGGGGCCTCCAATGAGCAGTTCTTC
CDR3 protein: CASKGGGASNEQFF

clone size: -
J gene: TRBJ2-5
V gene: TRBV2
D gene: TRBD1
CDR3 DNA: TGTGCCAGCGGGGGACAGAAGGAGACCCAGTACTTC
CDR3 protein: CASGGQKETQYF

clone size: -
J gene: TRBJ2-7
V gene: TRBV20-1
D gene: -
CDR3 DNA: TGCAGTGCTAGCAGTTCCTACGAGCAGTACTTC
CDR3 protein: CSASSSYEQYF

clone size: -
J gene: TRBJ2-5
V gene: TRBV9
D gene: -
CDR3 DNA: TGTGCCAGCAGCGTAGACGGGGGGCTAGGGGAGACCCAGTACTTC
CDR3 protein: CASSVDGGLGETQYF

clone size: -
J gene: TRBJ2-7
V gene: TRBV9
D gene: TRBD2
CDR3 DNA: TGTGCCAGCAGCGCCGGGACTAGCGGGAGCCTTTTCCAGTACTTC
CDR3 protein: CASSAGTSGSLFQYF

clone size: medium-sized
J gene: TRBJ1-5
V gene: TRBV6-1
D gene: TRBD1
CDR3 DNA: TGTGCCAGCAGTGAAGGTCGGACAGGCCGTCAGCCCCAGCATTTT
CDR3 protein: CASSEGRTGRQPQHF

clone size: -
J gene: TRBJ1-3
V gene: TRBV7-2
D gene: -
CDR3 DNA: TGTGCCAGCAGCTTAGGCCAGGGGGGAAACACCATATATTTT
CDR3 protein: CASSLGQGGNTIYF

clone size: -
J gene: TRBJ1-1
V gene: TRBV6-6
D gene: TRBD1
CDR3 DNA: TGTGCCAGCAGCCACTCTCCGGACAGGGGGAACACTGAAGCTTTCTTT
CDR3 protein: CASSHSPDRGNTEAFF

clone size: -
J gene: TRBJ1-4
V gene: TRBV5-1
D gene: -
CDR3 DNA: TGCGCCAGCAGCACCTCGATCGGGCGGGGAAGCGGAGAAAAACTGTTTTTT
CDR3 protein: CASSTSIGRGSGEKLFF

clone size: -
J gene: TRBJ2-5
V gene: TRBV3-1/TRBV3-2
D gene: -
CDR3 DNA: TGTGCCAGCAGAGAAACAGGAGAAGAGACCCAGTACTTC
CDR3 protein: CASRETGEETQYF

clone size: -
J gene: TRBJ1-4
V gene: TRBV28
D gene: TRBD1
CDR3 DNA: TGTGCCAGCAGTTTGGACAGGGGGTATGAAAAACTGTTTTTT
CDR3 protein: CASSLDRGYEKLFF

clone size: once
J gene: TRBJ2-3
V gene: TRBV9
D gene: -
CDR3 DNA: TGTGCCAGCAGCGTAATGGCTAGCGCCACAGATACGCAGTATTTT
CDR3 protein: CASSVMASATDTQYF

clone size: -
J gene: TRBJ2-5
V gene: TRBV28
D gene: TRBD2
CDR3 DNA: TGTGCCAGCAGTTTGATGACTAGCGGCCGGGAGACCCAGTACTTC
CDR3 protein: CASSLMTSGRETQYF

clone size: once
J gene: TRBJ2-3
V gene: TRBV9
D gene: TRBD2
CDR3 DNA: TGTGCCAGCGGTATGGGGACTAGCGGGAGGACAGATACGCAGTATTTT
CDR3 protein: CASGMGTSGRTDTQYF

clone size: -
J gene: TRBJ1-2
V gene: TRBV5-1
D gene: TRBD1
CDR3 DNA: TGCGCCAGCAGCTTGGAAGGACAGGACCCCCCTGGCTACACCTTC
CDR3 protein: CASSLEGQDPPGYTF

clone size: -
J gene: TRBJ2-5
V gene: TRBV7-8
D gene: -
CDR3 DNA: TGTGCCAGCAGCTGGGTAGCGCCCGTTAAGACCCAGTACTTC
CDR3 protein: CASSWVAPVKTQYF

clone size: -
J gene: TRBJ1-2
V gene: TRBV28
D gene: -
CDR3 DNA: TGTGCCAGCAGTTTAAGTAGGGGCGCTCGCTATGGCTACACCTTC
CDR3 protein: CASSLSRGARYGYTF

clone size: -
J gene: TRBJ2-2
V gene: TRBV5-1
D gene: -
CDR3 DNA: TGCGCCAGCAGCTTGGCCACACAATTAACCGGGGAGCTGTTTTTT
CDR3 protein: CASSLATQLTGELFF

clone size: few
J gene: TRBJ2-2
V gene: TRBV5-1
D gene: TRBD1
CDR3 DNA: TGCGCCAGCAGCACAAACGGACAGGGGAACACCGGGGAGCTGTTTTTT
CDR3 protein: CASSTNGQGNTGELFF

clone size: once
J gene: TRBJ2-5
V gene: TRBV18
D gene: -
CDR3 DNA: TGTGCCAGCTCGCCTTTGGACAGACGAGAGACCCAGTACTTC
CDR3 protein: CASSPLDRRETQYF

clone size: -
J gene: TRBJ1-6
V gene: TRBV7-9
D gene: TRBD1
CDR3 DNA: TGTGCCAGCAGCGTACGACAGGGGGCAAAGGAATCACCCCTCCACTTT
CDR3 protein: CASSVRQGAKESPLHF

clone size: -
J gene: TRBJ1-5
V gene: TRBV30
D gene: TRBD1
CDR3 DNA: TGTGCCTGGAGTAGACGGGACAGAAGCGGTCAGCCCCAGCATTTT
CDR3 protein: CAWSRRDRSGQPQHF

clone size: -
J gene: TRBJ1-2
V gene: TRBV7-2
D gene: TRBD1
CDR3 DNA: TGTGCCAGCAGCTTAAGACAGGGCGGTGGCTACACCTTC
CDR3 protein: CASSLRQGGGYTF

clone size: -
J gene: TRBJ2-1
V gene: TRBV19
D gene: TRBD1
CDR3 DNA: TGTGCCAGTAGTCGGGACAGGGGAGGGGATGAGCAGTTCTTC
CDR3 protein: CASSRDRGGDEQFF

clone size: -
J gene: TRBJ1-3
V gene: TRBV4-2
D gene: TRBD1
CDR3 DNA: TGTGCCAGCAGCCAAGATGACAGGGGGCTAGGAAACACCATATATTTT
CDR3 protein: CASSQDDRGLGNTIYF

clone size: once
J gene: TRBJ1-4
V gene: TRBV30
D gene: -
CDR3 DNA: TGTGCCTGGAGTCTAATAAATGAAAAACTGTTTTTT
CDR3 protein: CAWSLINEKLFF

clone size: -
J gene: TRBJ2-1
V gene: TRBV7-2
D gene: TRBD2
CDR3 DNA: TGTGCCAGCAGCTTAGTAGGTAGCGGGGGAAGTTACAATGAGCAGTTCTTC
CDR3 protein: CASSLVGSGGSYNEQFF

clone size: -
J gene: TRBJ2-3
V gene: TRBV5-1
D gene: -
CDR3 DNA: TGCGCCAGCAGCCTCCTAAAGGTTGACGGAGGAAGAGATACGCAGTATTTT
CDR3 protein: CASSLLKVDGGRDTQYF

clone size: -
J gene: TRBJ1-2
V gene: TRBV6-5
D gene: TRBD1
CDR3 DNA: TGTGCCAGCACTACGGGACAGCTGCACTATGGCTACACCTTC
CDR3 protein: CASTTGQLHYGYTF

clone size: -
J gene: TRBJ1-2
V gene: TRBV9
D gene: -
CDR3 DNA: TGTGCCAGCAGCGCATTTGACGGGACACAATATGGCTACACCTTC
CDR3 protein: CASSAFDGTQYGYTF

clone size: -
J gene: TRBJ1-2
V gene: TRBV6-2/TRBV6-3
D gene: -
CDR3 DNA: TGTGCCAGCAGTTACCCGGCGGGAAAGAGTGAGGGCTACACCTTC
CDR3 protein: CASSYPAGKSEGYTF

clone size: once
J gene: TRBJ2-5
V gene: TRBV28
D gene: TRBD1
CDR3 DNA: TGTGCCAGCAGGGATACAGGGGGCGCGGAGACCCAGTACTTC
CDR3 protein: CASRDTGGAETQYF